A selection of T cell receptor beta chains follows, all from one sample in a study of CD8 T cells in Susac syndrome. Each CDR3 protein gets one entry after TCRdb re-called the immunoSEQ multiplex PCR reads with MiXCR. The data contain about 170,000 distinct CDR3 sequences, approximately 94% of them singletons. The sequencing sample was made of CD4+ T cells from PBMCs. The receptors shown here come from a human donor with Susac syndrome. Both conserved end residues are part of each CDR3. The D gene is left open where the match is weak.

CDR3nt: TGTGCCAGCAGCTTAGACCTCACCGGGGAGCTGTTTTTT
CDR3aa: CASSLDLTGELFF
j_gene: TRBJ2-2
d_gene: -
v_gene: TRBV7-9
len: 13

CDR3nt: TGTGCCACCTCGAGGGGGGGAGAGACCCAGTACTTC
CDR3aa: CATSRGGETQYF
j_gene: TRBJ2-5
d_gene: -
v_gene: TRBV27
len: 12

CDR3nt: TGTGCCTGTACCACAGCTGGCTACACCTTC
CDR3aa: CACTTAGYTF
j_gene: TRBJ1-2
d_gene: -
v_gene: TRBV30
len: 10

CDR3nt: TGTGCCACCAGCAGAGCGACTAGCGGGAGGGCCGGGGTTGACGAGCAGTACTTC
CDR3aa: CATSRATSGRAGVDEQYF
j_gene: TRBJ2-7
d_gene: TRBD2
v_gene: TRBV15
len: 18

CDR3nt: TGTGCCAGCAGCTTGCAGACAGAGACCCAGTACTTC
CDR3aa: CASSLQTETQYF
j_gene: TRBJ2-5
d_gene: -
v_gene: TRBV5-4
len: 12

CDR3nt: TGTGCCAGCAGTCTCGAGGGCGGGGAGCTGTTTTTT
CDR3aa: CASSLEGGELFF
j_gene: TRBJ2-2
d_gene: -
v_gene: TRBV3-1
len: 12

CDR3nt: TGCGCCAGCAGCCCCTACCCAGCGGGGGGACCCGGGGAGCTGTTTTTT
CDR3aa: CASSPYPAGGPGELFF
j_gene: TRBJ2-2
d_gene: TRBD2
v_gene: TRBV4-3
len: 16

CDR3nt: TGTGCCAGCAGCCAAGCACAGGCGGGGGGCTACAATGAGCAGTTCTTC
CDR3aa: CASSQAQAGGYNEQFF
j_gene: TRBJ2-1
d_gene: TRBD2
v_gene: TRBV3-1
len: 16

CDR3nt: TGTGCCTGGTCGTCAAAGAGCGGGAGCGGGGCAGATACGCAGTATTTT
CDR3aa: CAWSSKSGSGADTQYF
j_gene: TRBJ2-3
d_gene: TRBD2
v_gene: TRBV30
len: 16

CDR3nt: TGTGCCAGCAGCTTTCCAGGGAGTGGGGCCAACGTCCTGACTTTC
CDR3aa: CASSFPGSGANVLTF
j_gene: TRBJ2-6
d_gene: -
v_gene: TRBV7-9
len: 15

CDR3nt: TGTGCCAGCAGCTTAACTGTTCCGGGCTTCCAAGAGACCCAGTACTTC
CDR3aa: CASSLTVPGFQETQYF
j_gene: TRBJ2-5
d_gene: -
v_gene: TRBV7-9
len: 16

CDR3nt: TGTGCCAGCAGTTTCGGGCAGACCACAGATACGCAGTATTTT
CDR3aa: CASSFGQTTDTQYF
j_gene: TRBJ2-3
d_gene: -
v_gene: TRBV28
len: 14

CDR3nt: TGTGCCAGCTCACCAGGGCTCGGCTACACCTTC
CDR3aa: CASSPGLGYTF
j_gene: TRBJ1-2
d_gene: -
v_gene: TRBV18
len: 11

CDR3nt: TGTGCCAGCAGCTTAGTAGGAAAGGTCTTGGGTGAGCAGTTCTTC
CDR3aa: CASSLVGKVLGEQFF
j_gene: TRBJ2-1
d_gene: -
v_gene: TRBV11-2
len: 15

CDR3nt: TGTGCCAGCAGCACAAGCGGGAGGCTAGAGACCCAGTACTTC
CDR3aa: CASSTSGRLETQYF
j_gene: TRBJ2-5
d_gene: TRBD2
v_gene: TRBV6-5
len: 14

CDR3nt: TGTGCCAGCAGCCGCGGTTTCGGCCACACAGATACGCAGTATTTT
CDR3aa: CASSRGFGHTDTQYF
j_gene: TRBJ2-3
d_gene: -
v_gene: TRBV14
len: 15

CDR3nt: TGTGCCAGCAGCCAAGTAGAACTAGCGGGACCCCCGGGGTCCTTC
CDR3aa: CASSQVELAGPPGSF
j_gene: TRBJ2-7
d_gene: TRBD2
v_gene: TRBV4-2
len: 15